Listed here are 26 T cell receptor beta chains from one sample, sequenced in a study of graft-versus-host responses after intestinal transplantation. These receptors are not linked to any known antigen. Clones were read by immunoSEQ multiplex PCR, and TCRdb kept only the in-frame ones, dropping some. Of roughly 85,000 clones listed, less than 95% are singletons. This sample comprised unstimulated CD8+ T cells sorted from spleen or lymph node cells, obtained before transplant. All receptors derive from a human donor who was the organ donor for an intestinal transplant.

The chain employs TRBV19 and TRBJ2-7, with a weak D call TRBD2 (6 bases). The V end was cut by 4 bases, the J end by 5 bases, with 18 bases between. Germline V lookup: CDR1 LNHDA, CDR2 SQIVND (reference sequence). The CDR3 sequence is 15 residues long. The CDR3 spells CASSTGGVLRHEQYF. Written as DNA, the CDR3 is TGTGCCAGTAGTACCGGAGGGGTCCTCCGGCACGAGCAGTACTTC.

The genes are TRBV27 and TRBJ2-7; D is ambiguous. Germline-derived CDR1 and CDR2 are MNHEY and SMNVEV (reference sequence). Deletions cut 0 bases from V and 0 bases from J, with 9 bases between. The CDR3 covers 15 residues. This CDR3 is CASSLSITFSYEQYF. DNA of the CDR3: TGTGCCAGCAGTTTATCGATCACCTTCTCCTACGAGCAGTACTTC.

The chain combines TRBV7-2 with TRBJ1-1; the D gene is possibly TRBD1 (5 bases). Germline values: CDR1 SGHTA, CDR2 FQGNSA. V was trimmed by 1 base and J by 0 bases, leaving 9 bases between them. This CDR3 contains 15 residues. In DNA, the CDR3 is TGTGCCAGCAGCTTAGGGCAGGGACTGAACACTGAAGCTTTCTTT. Its protein product is CASSLGQGLNTEAFF. Combining the CDR3 with reference TRBV7-2 and TRBJ1-1 gives the whole variable domain GAGVSQSPSNKVTEKGKDVELRCDPISGHTALYWYRQSLGQGLEFLIYFQGNSAPDKSGLPSDRFSAERTGGSVSTLTIQRTQQEDSAVYLCASSLGQGLNTEAFFGQGTRLTVV.

This chain links TRBV9 with TRBJ1-3, with 8 positions matching TRBD1. V gave up 3 bases and J gave up 4 bases; unmatched junction bases: 9. The CDR3 has 16 residues. Germline V CDR1 and CDR2: SGDLS, YYNGEE. The CDR3 nucleotides read TGTGCCAGCAGCGCAGGACAGGGTTTCGACGGAAACACCATATATTTT. It yields the protein CASSAGQGFDGNTIYF.

The V gene is TRBV28, the J gene TRBJ2-7, with D unclear. Deletions cut 1 base from V and 7 bases from J, with 5 bases between. The CDR3 loop spans 11 amino acids. CDR1 is MDHEN, CDR2 SYDVKM, per germline. CDR3 amino acids: CASSLSTEQYF. In DNA form, the CDR3 reads TGTGCCAGCAGTTTATCGACAGAGCAGTACTTC.

The genes are TRBV19 and TRBJ2-7; 12 bases align to TRBD1. J was trimmed by 4 bases and V by 5 bases; bases with no gene match: 6. This CDR3 is built from 15 residues. Germline V CDR1 and CDR2: LNHDA, SQIVND (reference sequence). CDR3 in DNA: TGTGCCAGTAGTTGGGGGACAGGGGGCCCTTACGAGCAGTACTTC. Its translation: CASSWGTGGPYEQYF.

The count of this clone is one. This sequence joins TRBV29-1 and TRBJ2-7; TRBD1 aligns across 7 bases. There are 13 residues in the CDR3. The germline V gene has CDR1 SQVTM and CDR2 ANQGSEA. After removal of 7 bases from V and 2 bases from J, the junction contained 8 bases not matched to a gene. CDR3 residues: CSAGRQGTYEQYF. The CDR3 coding sequence is TGCAGCGCCGGCCGACAGGGAACCTACGAGCAGTACTTC.

The chain couples TRBV2 to TRBJ2-3; D call uncertain. From germline, CDR1 is SNHLY and CDR2 FYNNEI. The V end was cut by 5 bases, the J end by 2 bases, with 14 bases between. This CDR3 has 15 residues. The CDR3 region has the DNA TGTGCCAGCAGTAGAGAGGCCTTTTCCACAGATACGCAGTATTTT. It is translated as CASSREAFSTDTQYF. The whole variable domain, filled in from reference TRBV2 and TRBJ2-3, reads EPEVTQTPSHQVTQMGQEVILRCVPISNHLYFYWYRQILGQKVEFLVSFYNNEISEKSEIFDDQFSVERPDGSNFTLKIRSTKLEDSAMYFCASSREAFSTDTQYFGPGTRLTVL.

CDR3 sequence reads: CATSREMVYEQYF. DNA for the CDR3: TGTGCCACCAGCAGAGAAATGGTATACGAGCAGTACTTC. This sequence joins TRBV15 and TRBJ2-7; no definite D call. Germline CDR1 reads LNHNV; CDR2 reads YYDKDF (reference sequence). V dropped 0 bases and J dropped 4 bases, with 7 bases sitting between them. The CDR3 covers 13 residues.

This sequence joins TRBV29-1 and TRBJ2-6, with 7 bases matching TRBD2. Germline trimming cut 6 bases from V and 2 bases from J; bases unmatched to any gene: 7. The CDR3 contains 15 residues. Germline V gives CDR1 SQVTM, CDR2 ANQGSEA. DNA for the CDR3: TGCAGCGTACTAGCGCCAAGGGCTGGGGCCAACGTCCTGACTTTC. This sequence encodes CSVLAPRAGANVLTF.

This chain uses TRBV29-1 with TRBJ1-2; D is possibly TRBD1 (5 bases). Germline V gene sequence: CDR1 SQVTM, CDR2 ANQGSEA. CDR3 size: 13 residues. The ends were cut back, 6 bases at V and 4 bases at J, with 15 bases in the middle. CDR3 DNA sequence: TGCAGCGTCCAACAGGCTTTCCTCTATGGCTACACCTTC. It is translated as CSVQQAFLYGYTF.

The chain employs TRBV28 and TRBJ1-6; D gene ambiguous. CDR1 is MDHEN and CDR2 is SYDVKM in the germline V gene. The germline V and J ends were trimmed by 2 bases and 7 bases, with 15 bases remaining between them. The CDR3 consists of 16 residues. The CDR3 reads CASSLRVGRGNSPLHF. The CDR3 nucleotides are TGTGCCAGCAGTTTACGCGTCGGGCGAGGAAATTCACCCCTCCACTTT.

The CDR3 is CASSSPGAFTDTQYF. The CDR3 nucleotides are TGTGCCAGCAGTTCTCCGGGGGCCTTCACAGATACGCAGTATTTT. The chain has TRBV28 and TRBJ2-3; either TRBD1 or TRBD2 may fit D (6 bases each). Germline V CDR1 and CDR2: MDHEN, SYDVKM. Trimming cost V 4 bases and J 2 bases, with 13 bases left between them. This CDR3 is built from 15 residues.

The chain employs TRBV19 and TRBJ2-5, with D unresolved. The CDR3 is 11 residues long. From germline, CDR1 is LNHDA and CDR2 SQIVND (reference sequence). The V and J ends lost 3 bases and 7 bases respectively, with 6 bases between them. The CDR3 loop reads CASSIYGTQYF. CDR3 nucleotides: TGTGCCAGTAGTATCTATGGGACCCAGTACTTC. Full variable domain (outside the CDR3, taken from reference TRBV19 and TRBJ2-5): DGGITQSPKYLFRKEGQNVTLSCEQNLNHDAMYWYRQDPGQGLRLIYYSQIVNDFQKGDIAEGYSVSREKKESFPLTVTSAQKNPTAFYLCASSIYGTQYFGPGTRLLVL.

This rearrangement joins TRBV28 to TRBJ2-7, with D possibly matching TRBD2 (5 bases). CDR3 length: 14 residues. The V gene lost 6 bases and the J gene lost 4 bases, with 16 bases spanning the gap. Germline V gene lookup returns CDR1 MDHEN and CDR2 SYDVKM. CDR3 sequence: CASSLPGYNYEQYF. CDR3 DNA sequence: TGTGCCAGCAGCCTCCCGGGGTACAATTACGAGCAGTACTTC.

This chain links TRBV4-1 with TRBJ2-7; D gene ambiguous. Germline CDR1 and CDR2: MGHRA and YSYEKL. The germline V and J ends were trimmed by 1 base and 4 bases, with 8 bases remaining between them. CDR3 size: 13 residues. The CDR3 protein is CASSQGTEYEQYF. CDR3 nucleotide sequence: TGCGCCAGCAGCCAAGGGACCGAGTACGAGCAGTACTTC.

The chain recombines TRBV27 with TRBJ1-5; D is undetermined. Germline CDR1 MNHEY, CDR2 SMNVEV (reference sequence). This CDR3 is 16 amino acids long. Trimming left V 2 bases short and J 0 bases short, with 11 bases between. CDR3 region: CASSLPPPASNQPQHF. The CDR3 DNA sequence: TGTGCCAGCAGTTTACCCCCCCCAGCTAGCAATCAGCCCCAGCATTTT.

The chain couples TRBV9 to TRBJ1-1, with a possible D match to TRBD1 (6 bases). Germline CDR1 is SGDLS and CDR2 is YYNGEE. This CDR3 spans 14 amino acids. The V gene lost 0 bases and the J gene lost 5 bases, with 11 bases spanning the gap. Here the CDR3 DNA reads TGTGCCAGCAGCGTAGCAGGGGAAGGGACTGAAGCTTTCTTT. Translated, it gives CASSVAGEGTEAFF.

This chain uses TRBV4-1 with TRBJ2-7, with 8 nucleotides matching TRBD1. In germline, CDR1 is MGHRA, CDR2 YSYEKL. There are 15 residues in the CDR3. The V gene end was trimmed by 4 bases and the J gene end by 5 bases; junction bases not matched to a gene: 10. DNA of the CDR3: TGCGCCAGCAGCCTCACCGGGACAGGAACTGACGAGCAGTACTTC. Translation gives CASSLTGTGTDEQYF.

This rearrangement joins TRBV7-6 to TRBJ2-7; D is unclear. CDR1 is SGHVS, CDR2 FNYEAQ, per germline. V lost 5 bases and J lost 2, with 13 bases in between. The CDR3 is 14 residues long. The CDR3 here is CASSPSALTYEQYF. The CDR3 DNA is TGTGCCAGCAGCCCCTCAGCCCTCACCTACGAGCAGTACTTC.

This chain uses TRBV27 with TRBJ1-2; a weak D match, TRBD1 (5 bases). Germline V lookup: CDR1 MNHEY, CDR2 SMNVEV (reference sequence). The CDR3 has 13 amino acids. Trimming removed 2 bases at V and 2 bases at J, with 6 bases between. CDR3 protein: CASSLEGNYGYTF. DNA of the CDR3: TGTGCCAGCAGTTTAGAGGGGAACTATGGCTACACCTTC.

This chain uses TRBV11-3 with TRBJ2-5; D is uncertain. The end of the DNA is better explained by TRBJ2-7, so the J call may be wrong. The CDR3 has 14 residues. The germline V gene encodes CDR1 SGHNT and CDR2 YENEEA. CDR3 residues: CASSLNSLTYEQYF. CDR3 nucleotides: TGTGCCAGCAGCTTAAACAGCCTTACCTACGAGCAGTACTTC.

This clone has only one observation. The rearrangement uses TRBV15 and TRBJ1-4; tentative D call: TRBD1 (6 bases). Trimming removed 5 bases from V and 8 bases from J, with 18 bases in between. CDR1 is LNHNV and CDR2 is YYDKDF in the germline V gene (reference sequence). This CDR3 has 15 residues. The CDR3 bases are TGTGCCACCAGCGTACAGGGTAGGACTCCCGAAAAACTGTTTTTT. Its protein is CATSVQGRTPEKLFF.

The chain couples TRBV27 to TRBJ1-1; D is unresolved. CDR3 size: 15 residues. V was pared by 4 bases and J by 1 base, with 13 bases between. The germline V gene encodes CDR1 MNHEY and CDR2 SMNVEV (reference sequence). CDR3 sequence: CASSSGVSKNTEAFF. The DNA of the CDR3 is TGTGCCAGCAGTTCCGGCGTAAGCAAGAACACTGAAGCTTTCTTT.

This clone was found once. This chain uses TRBV2 with TRBJ2-5; a weak D match, TRBD2 (6 bases). The end of the DNA fits TRBJ2-7 better, so the J call may be wrong. Germline loops: CDR1 SNHLY, CDR2 FYNNEI. This CDR3 has 15 residues. The CDR3 is CASSGLAATSYEQYF. The CDR3 DNA is TGTGCCAGCAGTGGGTTAGCGGCCACCTCCTACGAGCAGTACTTC.

In DNA, the CDR3 is TGCGCCAGCAGCCAAGAGGGTAGCGGGTGGGATGAGCAGTTCTTC. It encodes CASSQEGSGWDEQFF. V usage is TRBV4-1 and J usage is TRBJ2-1, with 7 bases that match TRBD2. Germline V gives CDR1 MGHRA, CDR2 YSYEKL. The trim removed 0 bases at V and 8 bases at J, leaving 7 bases unmatched. The CDR3 contains 15 residues.